Listed here are 3 T cell receptor beta chains from one sample, sequenced in a study of cytomegalovirus exposure and HLA in healthy donors. In the PCR, 60 Vbeta and 13 Jbeta primers were used. The protocol was immunoSEQ multiplex PCR, while the TCRdb copy is restricted to in-frame clones and leaves out a portion. This sample yields about 89,000 clones, of which 65% to 75% are seen a single time; about 2.1% belongs to the top ten. Sequencing input: PBMCs. The source is a man between 25 and 39 years old in good health and CMV-seronegative.

This clone appeared a few times. The V call is TRBV15, the J call TRBJ2-1; TRBD2 matches 11 bases. The V gene end was trimmed by 3 bases and the J gene end by 8 bases; junction bases not matched to a gene: 6. This CDR3 region has 15 residues. Germline values: CDR1 LNHNV, CDR2 YYDKDF (reference sequence). CDR3 DNA sequence: TGTGCCACCAGCAGTCCACTAGCGGGAGAGGATGAGCAGTTCTTC. It specifies CATSSPLAGEDEQFF.

J is TRBJ1-1 and V is TRBV28, with 9 bases aligning to TRBD1. The germline V gene encodes CDR1 MDHEN and CDR2 SYDVKM. The CDR3 totals 13 residues. Germline trimming cut 6 bases from V and 4 bases from J; bases unmatched to any gene: 3. The CDR3 DNA reads TGTGCCAGCAGGGAGACAGGGGGCACTGAAGCTTTCTTT. This translates into CASRETGGTEAFF.

The chain couples TRBV10-1 to TRBJ2-1; 9 nucleotides match TRBD2. The length of the CDR3 is 18 residues. The V segment lost 4 bases and the J segment 0 bases; nucleotides outside the gene matches: 10. Germline CDR1 WNHNN, CDR2 SYGVQD (reference sequence). In DNA, the CDR3 is TGCGCCAGCAGTGGGCTAGCGGGGACGAAGAGCTCCTACAATGAGCAGTTCTTC. Translation gives CASSGLAGTKSSYNEQFF.